These T cell receptor beta chains were read from a single sample in a study of response to subunit inactivated influenza vaccine. TCRdb called the RT-PCR reads again in MiXCR, with one record for every CDR3 protein. The profile shows 450,000 to 550,000 distinct CDR3 sequences, about 25% of them singletons. This sample comprised CD4+ T cells sorted from PBMCs, obtained 5 days after vaccination. Receptors originate from a man aged 50 to 59 who received an inactivated influenza vaccine. Both conserved end residues are part of each CDR3. A D gene is named only where the DNA matches it firmly. Clone sizes are given selectively: once, few, many, or a class where the clone is expanded.

j_call	clone_size	d_call	v_call	cdr3_nt	cdr3_aa
TRBJ2-1	few	.	TRBV25-1	TGTGCCAGCAGTGAGCCCGGGACTCGCTCCTACAATGAGCAGTTCTTC	CASSEPGTRSYNEQFF
TRBJ2-1	few	TRBD1	TRBV7-3	TGTGCCAGCAGCTTATGGGGACAGGAGTACAATGAGCAGTTCTTC	CASSLWGQEYNEQFF
TRBJ2-2	.	.	TRBV7-3	TGTGCCAGCAGCCAAGGACTCTACACCGGGGAGCTGTTTTTT	CASSQGLYTGELFF
TRBJ2-5	few	.	TRBV18	TGTGCCAGCTCACCAGGGACGGAGACCCAGTACTTC	CASSPGTETQYF
TRBJ1-6	few	.	TRBV4-2	TGTGCCAGCAGCCAAGCTTGGTACAACTATAATTCACCCCTCCACTTT	CASSQAWYNYNSPLHF
TRBJ2-7	few	.	TRBV24-1	TGTGCCACCAGTGATCTTGCGCCCCTCCGGTCCTACGAGCAGTACTTC	CATSDLAPLRSYEQYF
TRBJ2-2	.	.	TRBV12-3/TRBV12-4	TGTGCCAGCAGATTAATAACCGGGGAGCTGTTTTTT	CASRLITGELFF
TRBJ2-7	few	.	TRBV21-1	TGTGCCAGCAGCACCGGGACAGAGACCTGGACCTACGAGCAGTACTTC	CASSTGTETWTYEQYF
TRBJ2-1	.	TRBD1	TRBV5-1	TGCGCCAGCAGCTGGGGGACAGGGACCTACAATGAGCAGTTCTTC	CASSWGTGTYNEQFF
TRBJ2-3	.	.	TRBV19	TGTGCCAGTAGGTATCGGGGCACAGATACGCAGTATTTT	CASRYRGTDTQYF
TRBJ2-7	.	TRBD2	TRBV27	TGTGCCAGCAGTAGCCCCGCAAAAGCGGGAGGGTACGAGCAGTACTTC	CASSSPAKAGGYEQYF
TRBJ2-7	.	.	TRBV12-3/TRBV12-4	TGTGCCAGCAGTTTTTCCGGACTGACTAACTCCTACGAGCAGTACTTC	CASSFSGLTNSYEQYF
TRBJ2-2	.	TRBD1	TRBV6-2/TRBV6-3	TGTGCCAGCAGTCGGGACAGCACCGGGGAGCTGTTTTTT	CASSRDSTGELFF
TRBJ2-1	.	TRBD2	TRBV10-3	TGTGCCATCAGTGATACCCAAGTTACTAGCGGGAGCATCAATGAGCAGTTCTTC	CAISDTQVTSGSINEQFF
TRBJ1-1	.	.	TRBV10-3	TGTGCCATCAGTGCGGCCAGTTTGAACACTGAAGCTTTCTTT	CAISAASLNTEAFF
TRBJ2-5	few	TRBD2	TRBV29-1	TGCAGCGTTGATGGGAGGGGCCGGTACCAAGAGACCCAGTACTTC	CSVDGRGRYQETQYF
TRBJ2-1	.	.	TRBV4-1	TGCGCCAGCAGCCAAGATTTTTTCAGCTACAATGAGCAGTTCTTC	CASSQDFFSYNEQFF
TRBJ2-7	.	TRBD1	TRBV4-3	TGCGCCAGCAGCCAAGAAGGGGGCGGGTTAGCCGAGCAGTACTTC	CASSQEGGGLAEQYF
TRBJ1-1	few	.	TRBV11-2	TGTGCCAGCAGCTTAGCTCCCCCCGGACTCACTGAAGCTTTCTTT	CASSLAPPGLTEAFF
TRBJ2-1	.	.	TRBV6-5	TGTGCCAGCAGTTACGGGACCTCCGGGACAACGCAGTTCTTC	CASSYGTSGTTQFF
TRBJ1-2	.	.	TRBV20-1	TGCAGTGCCCTCTTCCGGGGGACCTATGGCTACACCTTC	CSALFRGTYGYTF
TRBJ1-1	.	.	TRBV12-3/TRBV12-4	TGTGCCAGCAGTTTAGGGTCAGGCCGGAGGACTGAAGCTTTCTTT	CASSLGSGRRTEAFF
TRBJ2-7	few	.	TRBV18	TGTGCCAGCTCACCGGCCGGAGGATTGTATTACGAGCAGTACTTC	CASSPAGGLYYEQYF
TRBJ2-1	few	TRBD2	TRBV5-1	TGCGCCAGCAGCTTGCTCCAGCGGGGGGGAAATGAGCAGTTCTTC	CASSLLQRGGNEQFF
TRBJ2-3	.	.	TRBV20-1	TGCAGTGTAGGGGATCAAGGAGATACGCAGTATTTT	CSVGDQGDTQYF
TRBJ2-4	.	TRBD1	TRBV9	TGTGCCAGCAGCGGTAGAGGGACAGCTCTAGCCAAAAACATTCAGTACTTC	CASSGRGTALAKNIQYF
TRBJ2-7	.	.	TRBV7-8	TGTGCCAGCAGCTTCGGACAGACGGGCTACGAGCAGTACTTC	CASSFGQTGYEQYF
TRBJ2-7	many	TRBD1	TRBV12-3/TRBV12-4	TGTGCCAGCAGGGACAGGGCAGGGTACGAGCAGTACTTC	CASRDRAGYEQYF
TRBJ1-2	.	.	TRBV5-1	TGCGCCAGCAGCTTTGGCCCTACGGGAGGCTACACCTTC	CASSFGPTGGYTF
TRBJ2-3	many	.	TRBV7-7	TGTGCTAGCAGTTCAACAGGGAGAGATACGCAGTATTTT	CASSSTGRDTQYF
TRBJ2-7	.	TRBD1	TRBV18	TGTGCCAGCTCACCGGCCACAGGGGTATACGAGCAGTACTTC	CASSPATGVYEQYF
TRBJ2-1	.	TRBD2	TRBV12-3/TRBV12-4	TGTGCCAGCAGTTGGGTAGGTGGGAGGGCCAAGGAGCAGTTCTTC	CASSWVGGRAKEQFF
TRBJ2-1	few	.	TRBV7-8	TGTGCCAGCAGTGTGGACAGTCCCAAGCAGTTCTTC	CASSVDSPKQFF